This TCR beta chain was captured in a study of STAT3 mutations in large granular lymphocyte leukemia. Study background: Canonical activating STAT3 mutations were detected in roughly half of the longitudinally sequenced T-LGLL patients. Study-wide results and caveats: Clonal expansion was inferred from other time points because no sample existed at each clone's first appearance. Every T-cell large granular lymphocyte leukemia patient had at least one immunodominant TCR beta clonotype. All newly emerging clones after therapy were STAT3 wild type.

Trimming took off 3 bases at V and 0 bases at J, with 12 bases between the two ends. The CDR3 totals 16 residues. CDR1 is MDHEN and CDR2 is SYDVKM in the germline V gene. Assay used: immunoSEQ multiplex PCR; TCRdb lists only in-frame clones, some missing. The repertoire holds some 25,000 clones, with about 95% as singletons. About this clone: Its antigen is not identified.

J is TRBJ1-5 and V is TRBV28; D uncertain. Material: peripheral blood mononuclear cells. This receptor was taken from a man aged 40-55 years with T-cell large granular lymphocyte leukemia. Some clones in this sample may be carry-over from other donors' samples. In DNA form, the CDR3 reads TGTGCCAGCAGTTTTCCCCCCGGGTCTAGCAATCAGCCCCAGCATTTT. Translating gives CASSFPPGSSNQPQHF.